This passage covers 26 T cell receptor beta chains from one sample sequenced in a study of blood T cells in healthy people across ages. PCR was performed a second time for roughly 7 to 11 cycles using a sample-barcoded 5' primer and a J-beta primer mix. Each CDR3 protein is one row after TCRdb ran MiXCR on the 5' RACE reads. The sample lists roughly 1,700,000 distinct CDR3 sequences; roughly 30% were seen once. Sequenced material: blood. These receptors were taken from a woman in her thirties in good health.

This clonotype was found many times. The CDR3 nucleotides read TGTGCCAGTAGCAGAGACAGGCCCTACGAGCAGTACTTC. This translates into CASSRDRPYEQYF. The chain couples TRBV19 to TRBJ2-7; possibly TRBD1 for D (6 bases). Trimming left V 6 bases short and J 2 bases short, with 11 bases between. This CDR3 contains 13 residues. Germline CDR1 is LNHDA and CDR2 is SQIVND (reference sequence).

Notes on this clonotype: Mismatch with germline at one junction end may stem from a read error. The chain employs TRBV5-1 and TRBJ2-1, with a weak D call TRBD1 (6 bases). Germline assignment: CDR1 SGHRS and CDR2 YFSETQ. The CDR3 is 14 amino acids. In DNA, the CDR3 is TGCGCCAGCAGCAACCAGGACAGAAACAATGGGCAGTTCTTC. It is translated as CASSNQDRNNGQFF.

The chain employs TRBV20-1 and TRBJ1-2; 7 positions agree with TRBD1. V lost 6 bases to trimming and J lost 7 bases; unmatched junction nucleotides: 14. The CDR3 extends over 14 amino acids. CDR1 is DFQATT and CDR2 is SNEGSKA in the germline V gene (reference sequence). The CDR3 sequence is CSAEGAFRGGGYTF. CDR3 coding DNA: TGCAGTGCGGAGGGGGCCTTCCGTGGGGGTGGCTACACCTTC.

This clonotype showed up just once. The junction does not match germline at one end; this may be a read error. This chain links TRBV9 with TRBJ2-3; 10 nucleotides align to TRBD1. The CDR3 spans 19 residues. CDR1 SGDLS and CDR2 YYNGEE come from the germline V gene. In nucleotides, the CDR3 is TGTGCCAGCAGCGTATACGGGACAGGGGATTTGGGGGCTACAGATATGCAGTATTTT. This codes for CASSVYGTGDLGATDMQYF.

This clonotype has a count of ten or more. V and J are TRBV29-1 and TRBJ2-3, with 8 bases aligning to TRBD1. Germline V gene data show CDR1 as SQVTM and CDR2 as ANQGSEA. Losses at the gene ends were 7 bases for V and 6 bases for J; bases not matched to a gene: 3. There are 11 residues in the CDR3. This CDR3 is CSANRGDTQYF. CDR3 nucleotides: TGCAGCGCCAACAGGGGGGATACGCAGTATTTT.

On this clonotype: Its ends do not fully match the called genes, so a read error is possible. The chain carries TRBV27 and TRBJ1-2; a possible D gene is TRBD1 (5 bases). Germline CDR1 reads MNHEY; CDR2 reads SMNVEV (reference sequence). CDR3 length: 13 amino acids. In DNA form, the CDR3 reads TGCGCCAGCAGCCAACCCCGGGGGATTGGCTACACCTTC. This gives the protein CASSQPRGIGYTF.

This clonotype was observed a handful of times. The chain joins TRBV7-2 to TRBJ1-2; D remains unclear. The germline V and J ends were trimmed by 2 bases and 1 base, with 17 bases remaining between them. The length of the CDR3 is 17 residues. CDR1 is SGHTA and CDR2 is FQGNSA in the germline V gene. CDR3 region: CASSLLPPDDLNYGYTF. The CDR3 DNA reads TGTGCCAGCAGCTTACTCCCCCCGGACGACCTTAACTATGGCTACACCTTC.

As for this clonotype: A much larger clonotype is one base distant, so this may be a read error. The chain recombines TRBV7-9 with TRBJ2-7; TRBD1 agrees at 7 bases. The CDR3 covers 14 residues. The trim removed 4 bases at V and 9 bases at J, leaving 12 bases unmatched. The germline V gene has CDR1 SEHNR and CDR2 FQNEAQ (reference sequence). The CDR3 region is CASSSTGFEDGQYF. For the CDR3, the DNA is TGTGCCAGCAGCTCGACAGGGTTTGAGGACGGGCAGTACTTC.

The rearrangement joins TRBV28 to TRBJ2-7; 8 nucleotides agree with TRBD1. Germline V gene sequence: CDR1 MDHEN, CDR2 SYDVKM. The CDR3 sequence is 15 residues long. V gave up 6 bases and J gave up 1 base; unmatched junction bases: 8. Here the CDR3 DNA reads TGTGCCAGCAGCCTATTCCGACAGGGGTCCTACGAGCAGTACTTC. It yields the protein CASSLFRQGSYEQYF.

The chain employs TRBV20-1 and TRBJ2-1; D is uncertain. Germline CDR1 reads DFQATT; CDR2 reads SNEGSKA (reference sequence). This CDR3 region has 12 residues. Trimming removed 3 bases at V and 4 bases at J, with 7 bases between. The CDR3: CSARFRYNEQFF. CDR3 coding DNA: TGCAGTGCTAGGTTTCGTTACAATGAGCAGTTCTTC.

With regard to this clonotype: A much larger clone lies one base from this, so it may be a read error. The chain combines TRBV3-1 with TRBJ2-5, with a possible D match to TRBD1 (6 bases). TRBJ2-1 explains the end of the DNA better; the J call may be wrong. Germline V lookup: CDR1 LGHDT, CDR2 YNNKEL (reference sequence). CDR3 size: 13 residues. The CDR3 bases are TGTGCCAGCAGCCGGGGACATCAAGAGACCCAGTTCTTC. This sequence encodes CASSRGHQETQFF.

The rearrangement uses TRBV4-1 and TRBJ2-5; 7 bases map to TRBD2. Looked up from germline, CDR1 is MGHRA and CDR2 is YSYEKL. V dropped 0 bases and J dropped 7; count of bases not matched to a gene: 5. This CDR3 is 14 amino acids long. The DNA of the CDR3 is TGCGCCAGCAGCCAAGAAGGGACGGGGGGGACCCAGTACTTC. Encoded protein: CASSQEGTGGTQYF.

The chain has TRBV10-3 and TRBJ2-4, with a possible D match to TRBD2 (6 bases). The J call could be wrong; TRBJ2-7 is a better fit for the DNA end. The CDR3 contains 15 residues. CDR1 ENHRY and CDR2 SYGVKD come from the germline V gene. In DNA form, the CDR3 reads TGTGCCATCAGTGAAGGGACTCAGGTGGGGGGCGAGCAGTACTTC. Protein product: CAISEGTQVGGEQYF.

On this clonotype: One end of the junction is discordant with germline, which a read error may explain. The chain employs TRBV7-9 and TRBJ2-3; either TRBD1 or TRBD2 may fit D (5 bases each). The CDR3 spans 15 residues. Germline CDR1 is SEHNR and CDR2 is FQNEAQ (reference sequence). Here the CDR3 DNA reads TGTGCCACCAGCCCCCTTCAGGGAGTGTCAGATACGCAGTATTTT. Residues: CATSPLQGVSDTQYF.

V gene TRBV5-1 combines with J gene TRBJ2-1; the match to TRBD2 covers 11 bases. V lost 4 bases, J lost 6 bases, and 6 bases stayed unmatched. The CDR3 totals 15 residues. Germline V gives CDR1 SGHRS, CDR2 YFSETQ. CDR3 DNA sequence: TGCGCCAGCAGCCCGACTAGCGGGGTAATCAATGAGCAGTTCTTC. Translated: CASSPTSGVINEQFF. Supplemented by reference TRBV5-1 and TRBJ2-1, the full variable domain reads KAGVTQTPRYLIKTRGQQVTLSCSPISGHRSVSWYQQTPGQGLQFLFEYFSETQRNKGNFPGRFSGRQFSNSRSEMNVSTLELGDSALYLCASSPTSGVINEQFFGPGTRLTVL.

The rearrangement uses TRBV6-5 and TRBJ1-6; TRBD1 matches 9 bases. V dropped 6 bases and J dropped 9; count of bases not matched to a gene: 9. In germline, CDR1 is MNHEY, CDR2 SVGAGI. The CDR3 extends over 15 amino acids. Here the CDR3 reads CASRLRTGAGSPLHF. Here the CDR3 DNA reads TGTGCCAGCAGACTACGGACAGGGGCGGGTTCACCCCTCCACTTT.

This clonotype has a handful of counts. A clone one base away is much larger, so this may be a read error. Here the CDR3 DNA reads TGTGCCAGCAGTTATCCGGGACAGGGCTGCAATGAGCAGTTCTTC. It is translated as CASSYPGQGCNEQFF. This chain connects TRBV12-3 or TRBV12-4 to TRBJ2-1; TRBD1 matches 9 bases. The ends lost 4 bases at V and 6 bases at J; junction bases unmatched: 7. The length of the CDR3 is 15 residues.

This clonotype has ten or more counts. The rearrangement uses TRBV2 and TRBJ2-1; a possible D gene is TRBD1 (5 bases). The CDR3 covers 10 residues. V lost 5 bases to trimming and J lost 10 bases, with 6 bases between them. CDR1 is SNHLY and CDR2 is FYNNEI in the germline V gene. The DNA for the CDR3 is TGTGCCAGCAGTCGGACAGAGCAGTTCTTC. Translating it yields CASSRTEQFF.

The chain carries TRBV4-1 and TRBJ1-2; 11 bases align to TRBD1. Unmatched junction bases numbered 11, after V lost 7 bases and J lost 7 bases. Looked up from germline, CDR1 is MGHRA and CDR2 is YSYEKL. This CDR3 comprises 15 residues. The CDR3 nucleotides read TGCGCCAGCAACGCCCCGGACAGGGGGCAGTTTGGCTACACCTTC. Translation: CASNAPDRGQFGYTF.

This clonotype has a handful of counts. The J gene is TRBJ2-3, the V gene TRBV28; no reliable D call. CDR3 length: 13 residues. Trimming removed 3 bases from V and 10 bases from J, with 14 bases in between. Germline V gene lookup returns CDR1 MDHEN and CDR2 SYDVKM. The CDR3 coding sequence is TGTGCCAGCAGTTTCTCGGTGATCGATGCGCAGTATTTT. Translation: CASSFSVIDAQYF. The full variable domain, its missing parts supplied by reference TRBV28 and TRBJ2-3, is DVKVTQSSRYLVKRTGEKVFLECVQDMDHENMFWYRQDPGLGLRLIYFSYDVKMKEKGDIPEGYSVSREKKERFSLILESASTNQTSMYLCASSFSVIDAQYFGPGTRLTVL.

This clonotype was counted only a few times. Written as DNA, the CDR3 is TGTGCCAGCAGTGATCTAGCGGGGAAGGGCACAGATACGCAGTATTTT. It yields the protein CASSDLAGKGTDTQYF. The V gene is TRBV12-3 or TRBV12-4, the J gene TRBJ2-3, with TRBD2 matching 9 bases. The CDR3 covers 16 residues. Trimming took 5 bases from V and 1 from J; bases not matched to a gene: 7.

This clonotype was counted once. CDR3 residues: CASSLGGMENYGYTF. CDR3 sequence (DNA): TGTGCCAGCAGCTTAGGGGGCATGGAAAACTATGGCTACACCTTC. The chain combines TRBV7-9 with TRBJ1-2; D perhaps matches TRBD1 (5 bases). V gave up 1 base and J gave up 2 bases, with 11 bases separating them. CDR1 is SEHNR, CDR2 FQNEAQ, per germline (reference sequence). The length of the CDR3 is 15 residues.

In its sample, this clonotype was seen many times. The rearrangement links TRBV18 to TRBJ2-7; a weak D match, TRBD2 (6 bases). CDR1 KGHSH and CDR2 LQKENI come from the germline V gene. The V end lost 4 bases, the J end lost 1 base, and 14 bases lay between the germline ends. This CDR3 has 15 amino acids. The CDR3 spells CASSRGDPMSYEQYF. DNA for the CDR3: TGTGCCAGCTCACGCGGGGACCCCATGTCCTACGAGCAGTACTTC.

This sequence joins TRBV29-1 and TRBJ2-5, with 10 bases lining up with TRBD2. The DNA matches TRBJ2-7 better at its end, which makes the J call doubtful. Germline loops: CDR1 SQVTM, CDR2 ANQGSEA. The CDR3 sequence is 14 residues long. Here the CDR3 reads CSVEWTSGGYEQYF. As DNA, the CDR3 is TGCAGCGTTGAGTGGACTAGCGGTGGGTACGAGCAGTACTTC.

This clonotype was seen once. The rearrangement links TRBV18 to TRBJ2-3; D perhaps matches TRBD2 (6 bases). V was cut by 3 bases and J by 1 base, with 11 bases left in between. Germline CDR1 KGHSH, CDR2 LQKENI. The CDR3 runs 15 residues. As DNA, the CDR3 is TGTGCCAGCTCACCCCGGGACTTTGGCACAGATACGCAGTATTTT. This gives the protein CASSPRDFGTDTQYF. Full variable domain (outside the CDR3, taken from reference TRBV18 and TRBJ2-3): NAGVMQNPRHLVRRRGQEARLRCSPMKGHSHVYWYRQLPEEGLKFMVYLQKENIIDESGMPKERFSAEFPKEGPSILRIQQVVRGDSAAYFCASSPRDFGTDTQYFGPGTRLTVL.

The chain employs TRBV7-2 and TRBJ2-1; D not certain. The CDR3 consists of 16 residues. The germline V gene has CDR1 SGHTA and CDR2 FQGNSA. V was pared by 2 bases and J by 0 bases, with 11 bases between. The CDR3 is CASSLPTWSSYNEQFF. CDR3 bases: TGTGCCAGCAGCTTACCTACTTGGAGCTCCTACAATGAGCAGTTCTTC.